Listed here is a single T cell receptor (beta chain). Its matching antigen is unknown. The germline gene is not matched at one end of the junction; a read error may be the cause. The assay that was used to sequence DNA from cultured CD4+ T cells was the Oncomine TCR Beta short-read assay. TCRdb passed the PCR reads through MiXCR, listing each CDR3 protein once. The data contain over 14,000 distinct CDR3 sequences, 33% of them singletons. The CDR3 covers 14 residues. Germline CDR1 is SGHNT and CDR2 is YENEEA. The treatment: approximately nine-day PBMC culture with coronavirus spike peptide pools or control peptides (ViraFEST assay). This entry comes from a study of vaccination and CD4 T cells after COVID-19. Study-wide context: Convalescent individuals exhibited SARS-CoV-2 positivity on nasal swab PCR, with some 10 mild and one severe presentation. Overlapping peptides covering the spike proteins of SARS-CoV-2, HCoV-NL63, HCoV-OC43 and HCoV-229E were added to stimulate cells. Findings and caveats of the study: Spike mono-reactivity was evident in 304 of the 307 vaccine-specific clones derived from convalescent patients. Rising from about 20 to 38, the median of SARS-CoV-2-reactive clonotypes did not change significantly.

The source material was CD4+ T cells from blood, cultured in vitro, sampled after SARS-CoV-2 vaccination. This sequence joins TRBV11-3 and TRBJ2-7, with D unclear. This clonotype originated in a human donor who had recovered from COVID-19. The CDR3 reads CASSLVLRIHERYF. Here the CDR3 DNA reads TGTGCCAGCAGCTTAGTATTAAGAATCCACGAGCGGTACTTC.